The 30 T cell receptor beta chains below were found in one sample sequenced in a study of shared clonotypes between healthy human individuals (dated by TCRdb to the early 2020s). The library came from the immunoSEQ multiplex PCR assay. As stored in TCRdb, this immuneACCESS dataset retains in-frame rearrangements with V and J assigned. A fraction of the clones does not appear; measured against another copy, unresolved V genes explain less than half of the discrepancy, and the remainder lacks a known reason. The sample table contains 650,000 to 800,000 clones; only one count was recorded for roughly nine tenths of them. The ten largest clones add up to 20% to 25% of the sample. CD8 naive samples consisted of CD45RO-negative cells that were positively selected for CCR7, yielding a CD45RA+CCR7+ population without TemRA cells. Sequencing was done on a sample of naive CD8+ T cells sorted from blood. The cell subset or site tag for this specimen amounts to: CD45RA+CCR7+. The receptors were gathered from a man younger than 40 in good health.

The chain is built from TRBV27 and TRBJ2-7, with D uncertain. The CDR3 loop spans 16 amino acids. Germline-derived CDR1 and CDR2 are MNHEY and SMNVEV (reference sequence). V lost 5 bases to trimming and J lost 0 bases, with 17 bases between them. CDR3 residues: CASSPPRTSSSYEQYF. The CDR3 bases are TGTGCCAGCAGTCCCCCCCGGACCTCGAGCTCCTACGAGCAGTACTTC.

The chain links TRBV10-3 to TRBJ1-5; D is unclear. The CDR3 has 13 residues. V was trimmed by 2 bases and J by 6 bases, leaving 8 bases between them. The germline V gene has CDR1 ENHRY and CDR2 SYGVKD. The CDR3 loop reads CAISEDEGQPQHF. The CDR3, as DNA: TGTGCCATCAGTGAGGACGAGGGTCAGCCCCAGCATTTT.

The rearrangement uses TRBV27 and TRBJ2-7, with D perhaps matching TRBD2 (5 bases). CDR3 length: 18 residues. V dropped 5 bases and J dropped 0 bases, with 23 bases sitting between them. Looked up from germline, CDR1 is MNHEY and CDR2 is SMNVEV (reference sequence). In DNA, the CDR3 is TGTGCCAGCAGTCCCCTCAAACCCCTGCGGGCACACTCCTACGAGCAGTACTTC. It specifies CASSPLKPLRAHSYEQYF.

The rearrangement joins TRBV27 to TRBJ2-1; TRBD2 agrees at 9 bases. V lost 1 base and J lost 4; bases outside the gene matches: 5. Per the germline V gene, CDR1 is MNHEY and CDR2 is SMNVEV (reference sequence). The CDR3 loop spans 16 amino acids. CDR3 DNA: TGTGCCAGCAGTTTATATCCTAGCGGGACTTACAATGAGCAGTTCTTC. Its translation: CASSLYPSGTYNEQFF.

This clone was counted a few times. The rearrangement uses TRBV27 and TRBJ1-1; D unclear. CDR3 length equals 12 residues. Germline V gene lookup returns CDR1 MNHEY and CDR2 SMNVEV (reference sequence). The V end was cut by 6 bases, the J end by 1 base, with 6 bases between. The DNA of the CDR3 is TGTGCCAGCAGAAGGTGGAACACTGAAGCTTTCTTT. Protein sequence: CASRRWNTEAFF.

This chain's CDR3 is CASSRGTGVNTEAFF. The CDR3 coding sequence is TGTGCCAGCAGTCGCGGGACAGGGGTGAACACTGAAGCTTTCTTT. V is TRBV6-6 and J is TRBJ1-1, with TRBD1 identical over 10 bases. The CDR3 contains 15 residues. The V gene's germline CDR1 is MNHNY and CDR2 SVGAGI (reference sequence). Losses at the gene ends were 5 bases for V and 0 bases for J; bases not matched to a gene: 3.

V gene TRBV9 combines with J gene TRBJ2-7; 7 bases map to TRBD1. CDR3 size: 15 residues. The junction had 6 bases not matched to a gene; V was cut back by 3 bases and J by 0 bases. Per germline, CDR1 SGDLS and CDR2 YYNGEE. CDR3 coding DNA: TGTGCCAGCAGCGAGACAGGGTCGAGCTCCTACGAGCAGTACTTC. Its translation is CASSETGSSSYEQYF. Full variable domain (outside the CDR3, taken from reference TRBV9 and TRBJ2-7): DSGVTQTPKHLITATGQRVTLRCSPRSGDLSVYWYQQSLDQGLQFLIQYYNGEERAKGNILERFSAQQFPDLHSELNLSSLELGDSALYFCASSETGSSSYEQYFGPGTRLTVT.

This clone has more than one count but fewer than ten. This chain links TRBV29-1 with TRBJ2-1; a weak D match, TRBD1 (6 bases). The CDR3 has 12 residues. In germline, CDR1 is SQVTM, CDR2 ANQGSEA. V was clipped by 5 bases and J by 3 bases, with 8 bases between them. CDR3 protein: CSVWTDYNEQFF. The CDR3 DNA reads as TGCAGCGTTTGGACAGACTACAATGAGCAGTTCTTC.

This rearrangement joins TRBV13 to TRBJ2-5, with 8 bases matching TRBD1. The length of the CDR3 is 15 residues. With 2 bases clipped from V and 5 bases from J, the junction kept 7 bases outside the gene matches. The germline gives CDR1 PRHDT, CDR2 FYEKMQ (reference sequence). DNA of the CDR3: TGTGCCAGCAGCTTAAACAGGGGGACGTGGGAGACCCAGTACTTC. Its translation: CASSLNRGTWETQYF.

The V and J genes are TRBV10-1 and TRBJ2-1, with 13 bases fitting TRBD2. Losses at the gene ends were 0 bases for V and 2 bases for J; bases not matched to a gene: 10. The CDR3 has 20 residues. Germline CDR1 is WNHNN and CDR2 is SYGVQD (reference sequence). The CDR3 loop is CASSESRLAGGTTTYNEQFF. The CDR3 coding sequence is TGCGCCAGCAGTGAGTCGCGACTAGCGGGAGGAACGACGACCTACAATGAGCAGTTCTTC.

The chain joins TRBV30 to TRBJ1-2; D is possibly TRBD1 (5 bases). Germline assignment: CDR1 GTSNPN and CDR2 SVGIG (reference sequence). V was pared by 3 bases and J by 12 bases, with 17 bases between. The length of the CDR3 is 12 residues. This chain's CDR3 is CAWSYSHGAHTF. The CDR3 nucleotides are TGTGCCTGGAGCTATTCCCATGGGGCGCACACCTTC.

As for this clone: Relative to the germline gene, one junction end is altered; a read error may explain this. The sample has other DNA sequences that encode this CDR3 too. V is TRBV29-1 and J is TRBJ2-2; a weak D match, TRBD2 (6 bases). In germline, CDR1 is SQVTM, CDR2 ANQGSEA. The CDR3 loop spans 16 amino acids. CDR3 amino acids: CSVEMGGVVPPGELFF. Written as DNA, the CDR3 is TGTAGCGTTGAGATGGGCGGGGTTGTTCCACCCGGGGAGCTGTTTTTT.

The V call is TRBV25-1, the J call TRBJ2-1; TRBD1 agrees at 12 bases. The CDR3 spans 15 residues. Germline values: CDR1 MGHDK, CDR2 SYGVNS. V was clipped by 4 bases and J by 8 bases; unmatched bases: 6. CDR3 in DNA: TGTGCCAGCAGTGTACGGGACAGGGGGCGCGATGAGCAGTTCTTC. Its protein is CASSVRDRGRDEQFF.

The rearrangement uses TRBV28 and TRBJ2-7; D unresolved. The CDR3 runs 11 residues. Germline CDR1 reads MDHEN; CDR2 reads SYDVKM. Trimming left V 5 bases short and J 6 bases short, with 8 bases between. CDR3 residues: CASSPPPEQYF. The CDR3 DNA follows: TGTGCCAGCAGTCCCCCCCCCGAGCAGTACTTC.

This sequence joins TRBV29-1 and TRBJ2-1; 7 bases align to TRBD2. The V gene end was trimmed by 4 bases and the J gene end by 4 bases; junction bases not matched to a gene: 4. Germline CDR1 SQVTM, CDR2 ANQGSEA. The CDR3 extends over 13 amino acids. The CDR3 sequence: CSVGTSSYNEQFF. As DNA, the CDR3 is TGCAGCGTTGGGACTAGTTCTTACAATGAGCAGTTCTTC.

The CDR3 reads CASSPPWGREQFF. CDR3 coding DNA: TGTGCCAGCAGCCCCCCGTGGGGGAGGGAGCAGTTCTTC. The rearrangement links TRBV14 to TRBJ2-1; D is perhaps TRBD2 (6 bases). The CDR3 is made up of 13 amino acids. Germline CDR1 and CDR2: SGHDN and FVKESK. V lost 4 bases and J 10 bases, leaving 14 bases between the germline ends.

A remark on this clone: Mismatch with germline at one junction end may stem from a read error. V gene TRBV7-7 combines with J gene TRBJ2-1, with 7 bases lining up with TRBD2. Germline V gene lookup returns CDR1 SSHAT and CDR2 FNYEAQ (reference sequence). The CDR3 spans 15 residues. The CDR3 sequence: CASSLGIAGRNEQFF. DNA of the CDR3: TGTGCTAGCAGCTTAGGGATAGCGGGTCGCAATGAGCAGTTCTTC. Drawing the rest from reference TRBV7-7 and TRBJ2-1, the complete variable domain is GAGVSQSPRYKVTKRGQDVTLRCDPISSHATLYWYQQALGQGPEFLTYFNYEAQPDKSGLPSDRFSAERPEGSISTLTIQRTEQRDSAMYRCASSLGIAGRNEQFFGPGTRLTVL.

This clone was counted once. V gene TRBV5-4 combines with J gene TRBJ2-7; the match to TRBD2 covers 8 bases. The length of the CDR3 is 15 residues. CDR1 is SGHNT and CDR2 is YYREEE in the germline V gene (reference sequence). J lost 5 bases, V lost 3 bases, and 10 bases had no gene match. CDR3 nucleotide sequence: TGTGCCAGCAGCTCGGGAGGGGTTACGATCCACGAGCAGTACTTC. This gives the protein CASSSGGVTIHEQYF.

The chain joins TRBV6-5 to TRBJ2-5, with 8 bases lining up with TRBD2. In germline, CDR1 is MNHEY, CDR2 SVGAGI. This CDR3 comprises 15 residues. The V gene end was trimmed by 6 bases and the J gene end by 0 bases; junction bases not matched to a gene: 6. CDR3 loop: CASSVTSGYQETQYF. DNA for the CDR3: TGTGCCAGCAGCGTAACTAGCGGATACCAAGAGACCCAGTACTTC.

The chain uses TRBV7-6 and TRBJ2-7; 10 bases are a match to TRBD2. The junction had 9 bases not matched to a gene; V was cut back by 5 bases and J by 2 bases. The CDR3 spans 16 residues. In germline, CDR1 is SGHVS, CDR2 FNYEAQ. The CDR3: CASSHRRSGRAYEQYF. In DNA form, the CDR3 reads TGTGCCAGCAGCCACCGGCGAAGCGGGAGGGCCTACGAGCAGTACTTC.

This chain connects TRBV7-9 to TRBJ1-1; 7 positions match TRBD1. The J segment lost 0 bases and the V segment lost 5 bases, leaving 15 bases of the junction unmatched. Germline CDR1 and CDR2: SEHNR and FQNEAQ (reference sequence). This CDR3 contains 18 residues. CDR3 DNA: TGTGCCAGCAGCCCATATTCCGACAGGGCGCAATTGAACACTGAAGCTTTCTTT. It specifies CASSPYSDRAQLNTEAFF.

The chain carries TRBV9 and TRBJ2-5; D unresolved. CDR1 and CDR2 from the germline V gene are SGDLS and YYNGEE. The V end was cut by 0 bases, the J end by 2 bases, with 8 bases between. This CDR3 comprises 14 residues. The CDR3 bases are TGTGCCAGCAGCGTAGACAGAGAACAAGAGACCCAGTACTTC. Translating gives CASSVDREQETQYF.

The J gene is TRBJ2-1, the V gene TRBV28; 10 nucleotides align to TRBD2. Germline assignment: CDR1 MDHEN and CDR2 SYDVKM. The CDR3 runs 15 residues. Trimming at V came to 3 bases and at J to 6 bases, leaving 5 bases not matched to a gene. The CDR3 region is CASSLTSGLGNEQFF. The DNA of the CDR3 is TGTGCCAGCAGTTTGACTAGCGGGCTGGGCAATGAGCAGTTCTTC. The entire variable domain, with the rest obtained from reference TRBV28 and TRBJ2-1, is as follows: DVKVTQSSRYLVKRTGEKVFLECVQDMDHENMFWYRQDPGLGLRLIYFSYDVKMKEKGDIPEGYSVSREKKERFSLILESASTNQTSMYLCASSLTSGLGNEQFFGPGTRLTVL.

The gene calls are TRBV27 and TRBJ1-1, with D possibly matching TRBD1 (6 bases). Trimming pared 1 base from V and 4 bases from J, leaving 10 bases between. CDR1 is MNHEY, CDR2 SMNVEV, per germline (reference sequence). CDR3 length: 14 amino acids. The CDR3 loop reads CASSLLSGVTEAFF. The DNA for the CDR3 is TGTGCCAGCAGTTTATTGTCAGGGGTCACTGAAGCTTTCTTT.

Here the CDR3 reads CASSPRARDEQFF. For the CDR3, the DNA is TGTGCCAGCTCTCCCCGGGCGCGCGATGAGCAGTTCTTC. This chain joins TRBV18 and TRBJ2-1; D is undetermined. The V and J ends lost 6 bases and 8 bases respectively, with 14 bases between them. The germline gives CDR1 KGHSH, CDR2 LQKENI. The CDR3 covers 13 residues.

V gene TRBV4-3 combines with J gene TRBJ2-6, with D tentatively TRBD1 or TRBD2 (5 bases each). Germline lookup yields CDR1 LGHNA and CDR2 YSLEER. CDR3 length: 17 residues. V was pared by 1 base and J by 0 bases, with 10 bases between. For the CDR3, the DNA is TGCGCCAGCAGCCAAGGGGGGTCCTCCTCTGGGGCCAACGTCCTGACTTTC. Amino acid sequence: CASSQGGSSSGANVLTF.

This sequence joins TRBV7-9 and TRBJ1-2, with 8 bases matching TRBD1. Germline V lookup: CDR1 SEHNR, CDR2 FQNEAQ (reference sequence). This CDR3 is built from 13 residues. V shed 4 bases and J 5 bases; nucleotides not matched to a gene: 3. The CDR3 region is CASSSGGAYGYTF. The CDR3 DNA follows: TGTGCCAGCAGCTCAGGGGGCGCATATGGCTACACCTTC. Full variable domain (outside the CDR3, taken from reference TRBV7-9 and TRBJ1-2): DTGVSQNPRHKITKRGQNVTFRCDPISEHNRLYWYRQTLGQGPEFLTYFQNEAQLEKSRLLSDRFSAERPKGSFSTLEIQRTEQGDSAMYLCASSSGGAYGYTFGSGTRLTVV.

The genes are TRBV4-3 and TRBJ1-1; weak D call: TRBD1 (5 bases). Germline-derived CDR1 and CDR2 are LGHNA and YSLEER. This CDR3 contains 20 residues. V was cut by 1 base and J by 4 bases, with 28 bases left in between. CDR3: CASSQGVGLWMGTPSTEAFF. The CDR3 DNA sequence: TGCGCCAGCAGCCAAGGGGTGGGACTTTGGATGGGGACCCCCAGCACTGAAGCTTTCTTT.

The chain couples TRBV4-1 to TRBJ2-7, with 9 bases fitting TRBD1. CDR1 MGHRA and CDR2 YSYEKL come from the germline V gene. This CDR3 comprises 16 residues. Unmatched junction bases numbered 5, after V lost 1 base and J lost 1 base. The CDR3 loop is CASSQVWGQGSYEQYF. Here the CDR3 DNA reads TGCGCCAGCAGCCAAGTTTGGGGACAGGGTTCCTACGAGCAGTACTTC.

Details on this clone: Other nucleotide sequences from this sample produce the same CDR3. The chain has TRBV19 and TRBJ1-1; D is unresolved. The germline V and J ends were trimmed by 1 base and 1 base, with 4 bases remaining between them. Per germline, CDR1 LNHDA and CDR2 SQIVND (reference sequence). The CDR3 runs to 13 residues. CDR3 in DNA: TGTGCCAGTAGTATAGGTCGGAACACTGAAGCTTTCTTT. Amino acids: CASSIGRNTEAFF.